These 7 T cell receptor beta chains came from one sample sequenced in a study of regulatory T cells in long-lasting Graves disease. Time point here: persistent/refractory GD, antithyroid drugs over 5 years with positive TRAb. Following extraction of RNA from PBMCs, that RNA was used to make the TCR library. Construction of TCR beta libraries relied on iRepertoire HTBI primers and on Arm-PCR targeting CDR3 regions. TCRdb used MiXCR to reprocess the multiplex PCR reads, holding one entry per CDR3 protein. This table holds about 660,000 distinct CDR3 sequences, roughly 30% found once. Sequenced here: peripheral blood mononuclear cells (PBMCs), sampled when the disease was refractory, from a patient treated with antithyroid drugs. These receptors all stem from a female donor with Graves disease.

This clonotype was detected only a few times. The chain employs TRBV25-1 and TRBJ1-2; D not resolved. The V and J ends lost 4 bases and 0 bases respectively, with 3 bases between them. This CDR3 is built from 12 residues. From germline, CDR1 is MGHDK and CDR2 SYGVNS. The chain's CDR3 is CASSVSNYGYTF. The CDR3 DNA sequence: TGTGCCAGCAGTGTATCTAACTATGGCTACACCTTC.

The chain couples TRBV9 to TRBJ2-2; the match to TRBD2 covers 8 bases. The CDR3 is made up of 19 amino acids. Trimming cost V 2 bases and J 3 bases; bases outside gene matches: 15. Germline V gene sequence: CDR1 SGDLS, CDR2 YYNGEE. CDR3: CASSVISPMRGDYTGELFF. Here the CDR3 DNA reads TGTGCCAGCAGCGTTATTAGCCCCATGCGGGGGGACTACACCGGGGAGCTGTTTTTT.

J is TRBJ1-1 and V is TRBV20-1, with 7 bases identical to TRBD1. The CDR3 sequence is 13 residues long. The junction had 5 bases not matched to a gene; V was cut back by 2 bases and J by 5 bases. Germline V gene lookup returns CDR1 DFQATT and CDR2 SNEGSKA (reference sequence). In DNA form, the CDR3 reads TGCAGTGCTAGACCGGAACAGGGGACTGAAGCTTTCTTT. Protein product: CSARPEQGTEAFF.

This clonotype was counted at least ten times. This chain links TRBV11-2 with TRBJ2-7, with 9 nucleotides matching TRBD2. The CDR3 loop spans 15 amino acids. Germline CDR1 SGHAT, CDR2 FQNNGV. V was clipped by 2 bases and J by 3 bases; unmatched bases: 5. The CDR3 reads CASSLPSAGGYEQYF. In DNA, the CDR3 is TGTGCCAGCAGCTTACCCTCAGCGGGAGGCTACGAGCAGTACTTC.

This clonotype was counted many times. The chain joins TRBV6-1 to TRBJ1-6, with D possibly matching TRBD1 (6 bases). The V end lost 6 bases, the J end lost 5 bases, and 11 bases lay between the germline ends. The CDR3 length is 14 residues. CDR1 and CDR2 (germline): MNHNS, SASEGT. The CDR3 reads CASSHRVDNSPLHF. The CDR3 DNA follows: TGTGCCAGCAGCCACAGGGTCGATAATTCACCCCTCCACTTT.

In the case of this clonotype: With a much larger clone just one base away, this may be a read error. V and J are TRBV11-3 and TRBJ1-4; the D gene is possibly TRBD1 (5 bases). The CDR3 has 12 amino acids. Germline values: CDR1 SGHNT, CDR2 YENEEA. CDR3 amino acids: CASSYGGKKLLF. In nucleotides, the CDR3 is TGTGCCAGCAGCTACGGGGGAAAAAAACTGCTTTTT.

The CDR3 DNA reads as TGTGCCAGCAGCATTGGACCCCTGGAGAACACTGAAGCTTTCTTT. Translated, it gives CASSIGPLENTEAFF. The rearrangement links TRBV5-4 to TRBJ1-1; D not certain. The germline gives CDR1 SGHNT, CDR2 YYREEE (reference sequence). The CDR3 is 15 residues long. The V gene lost 4 bases and the J gene lost 1 base, with 14 bases spanning the gap.